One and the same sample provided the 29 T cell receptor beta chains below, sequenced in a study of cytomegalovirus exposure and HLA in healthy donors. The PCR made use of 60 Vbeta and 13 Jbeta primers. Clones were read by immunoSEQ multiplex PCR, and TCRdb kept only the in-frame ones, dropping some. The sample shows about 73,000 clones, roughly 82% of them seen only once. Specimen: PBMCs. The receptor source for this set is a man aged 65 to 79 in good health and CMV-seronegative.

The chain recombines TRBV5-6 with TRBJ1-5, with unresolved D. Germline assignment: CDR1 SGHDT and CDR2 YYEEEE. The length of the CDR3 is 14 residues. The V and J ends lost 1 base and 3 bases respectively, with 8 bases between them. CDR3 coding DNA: TGTGCCAGCAGCTTGCGGAGACCCAATCAGCCCCAGCATTTT. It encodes CASSLRRPNQPQHF.

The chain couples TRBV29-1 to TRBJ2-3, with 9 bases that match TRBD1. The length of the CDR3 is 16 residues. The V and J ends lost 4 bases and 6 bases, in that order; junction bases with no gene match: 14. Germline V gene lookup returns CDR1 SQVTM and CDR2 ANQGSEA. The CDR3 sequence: CSVGRRTGAKGDTQYF. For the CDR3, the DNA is TGCAGCGTTGGTCGAAGGACAGGGGCGAAAGGGGATACGCAGTATTTT.

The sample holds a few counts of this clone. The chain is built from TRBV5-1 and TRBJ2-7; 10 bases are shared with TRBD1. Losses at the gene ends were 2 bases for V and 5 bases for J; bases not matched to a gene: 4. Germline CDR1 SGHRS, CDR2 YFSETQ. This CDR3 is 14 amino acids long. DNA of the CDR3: TGCGCCAGCAGCTTTGGACAGGGGGTCAACGAGCAGTACTTC. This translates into CASSFGQGVNEQYF.

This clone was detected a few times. In nucleotides, the CDR3 is TGTGCCAGCAGCTTGGAACAGAGGGGGACCGGGGAGCTGTTTTTT. Amino acids: CASSLEQRGTGELFF. The rearrangement links TRBV7-9 to TRBJ2-2, with D possibly being TRBD1 (6 bases). The V gene's germline CDR1 is SEHNR and CDR2 FQNEAQ (reference sequence). The V gene lost 3 bases and the J gene lost 5 bases, with 13 bases spanning the gap. The CDR3 runs to 15 residues.

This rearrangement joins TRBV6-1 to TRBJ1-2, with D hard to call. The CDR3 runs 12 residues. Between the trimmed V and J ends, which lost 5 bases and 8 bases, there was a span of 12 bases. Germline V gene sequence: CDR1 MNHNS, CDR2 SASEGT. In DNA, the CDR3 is TGTGCCAGCAGTAACCCAACCGAGGGCTACACCTTC. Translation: CASSNPTEGYTF.

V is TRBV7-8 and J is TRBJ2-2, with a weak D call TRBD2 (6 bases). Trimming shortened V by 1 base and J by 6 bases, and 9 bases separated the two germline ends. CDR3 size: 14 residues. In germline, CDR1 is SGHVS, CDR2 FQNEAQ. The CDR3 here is CASSLGRAAGELFF. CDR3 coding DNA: TGTGCCAGCAGCTTAGGGAGGGCCGCCGGGGAGCTGTTTTTT.

The CDR3 bases are TGTGCCAGCAGTGATACGGGCGGGGAGACCCAGTACTTC. Amino acid sequence: CASSDTGGETQYF. V is TRBV2 and J is TRBJ2-5; tentative D call: TRBD2 (5 bases). Trimming pared 3 bases from V and 5 bases from J, leaving 10 bases between. Germline V lookup: CDR1 SNHLY, CDR2 FYNNEI. The CDR3 has 13 residues.

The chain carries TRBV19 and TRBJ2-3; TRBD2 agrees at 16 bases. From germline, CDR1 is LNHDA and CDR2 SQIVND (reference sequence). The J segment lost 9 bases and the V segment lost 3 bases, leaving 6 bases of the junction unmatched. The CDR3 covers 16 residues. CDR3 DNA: TGTGCCAGTAGTATGGGGGGACTAGCGGGGGGGCAAACGCAGTATTTT. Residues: CASSMGGLAGGQTQYF.

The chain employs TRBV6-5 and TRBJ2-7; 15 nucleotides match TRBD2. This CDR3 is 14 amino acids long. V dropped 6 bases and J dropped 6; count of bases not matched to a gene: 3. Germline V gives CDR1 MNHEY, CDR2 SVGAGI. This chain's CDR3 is CASSGLAGGIEQYF. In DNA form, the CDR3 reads TGTGCCAGCAGCGGACTAGCGGGAGGGATCGAGCAGTACTTC.

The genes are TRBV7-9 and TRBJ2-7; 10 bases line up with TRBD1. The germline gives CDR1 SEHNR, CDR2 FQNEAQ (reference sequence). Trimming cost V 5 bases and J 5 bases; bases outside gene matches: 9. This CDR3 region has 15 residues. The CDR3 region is CASSVRQGAVHEQYF. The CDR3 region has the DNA TGTGCCAGCAGCGTCCGACAGGGGGCTGTCCACGAGCAGTACTTC.

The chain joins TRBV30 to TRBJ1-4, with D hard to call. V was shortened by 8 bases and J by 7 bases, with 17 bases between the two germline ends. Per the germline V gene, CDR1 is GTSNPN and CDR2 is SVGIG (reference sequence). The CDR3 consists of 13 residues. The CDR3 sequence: CAGGWEIREKLFF. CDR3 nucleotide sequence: TGTGCCGGAGGATGGGAGATCCGTGAAAAACTGTTTTTT. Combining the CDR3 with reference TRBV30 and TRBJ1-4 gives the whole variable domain SQTIHQWPATLVQPVGSPLSLECTVEGTSNPNLYWYRQAAGRGLQLLFYSVGIGQISSEVPQNLSASRPQDRQFILSSKKLLLSDSGFYLCAGGWEIREKLFFGSGTQLSVL.

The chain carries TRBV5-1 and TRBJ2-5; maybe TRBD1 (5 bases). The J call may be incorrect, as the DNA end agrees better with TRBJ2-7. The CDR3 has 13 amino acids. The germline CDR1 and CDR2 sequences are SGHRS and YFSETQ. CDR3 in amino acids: CASSLGTYYEQYF. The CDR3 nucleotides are TGCGCCAGCAGCTTGGGGACATACTACGAGCAGTACTTC.

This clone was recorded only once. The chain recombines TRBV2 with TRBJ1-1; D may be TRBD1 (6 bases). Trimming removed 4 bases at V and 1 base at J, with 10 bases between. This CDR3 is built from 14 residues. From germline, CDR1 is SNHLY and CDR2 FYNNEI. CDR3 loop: CASSGATGNTEAFF. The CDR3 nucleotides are TGTGCCAGCAGTGGGGCGACAGGGAACACTGAAGCTTTCTTT. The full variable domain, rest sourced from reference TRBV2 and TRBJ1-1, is EPEVTQTPSHQVTQMGQEVILRCVPISNHLYFYWYRQILGQKVEFLVSFYNNEISEKSEIFDDQFSVERPDGSNFTLKIRSTKLEDSAMYFCASSGATGNTEAFFGQGTRLTVV.

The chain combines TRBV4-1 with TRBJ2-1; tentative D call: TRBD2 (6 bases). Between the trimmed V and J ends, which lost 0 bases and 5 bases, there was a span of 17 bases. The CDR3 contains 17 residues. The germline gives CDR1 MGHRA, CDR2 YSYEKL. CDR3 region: CASSQDFSGLVNNEQFF. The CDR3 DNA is TGCGCCAGCAGCCAAGATTTTTCGGGACTGGTGAACAATGAGCAGTTCTTC.

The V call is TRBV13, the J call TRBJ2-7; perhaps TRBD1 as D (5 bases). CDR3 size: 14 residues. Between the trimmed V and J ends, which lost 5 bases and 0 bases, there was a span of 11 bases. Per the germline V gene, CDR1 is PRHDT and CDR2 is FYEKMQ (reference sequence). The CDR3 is CASSRDSYSYEQYF. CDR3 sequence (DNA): TGTGCCAGCAGCCGAGACAGCTACTCCTACGAGCAGTACTTC.

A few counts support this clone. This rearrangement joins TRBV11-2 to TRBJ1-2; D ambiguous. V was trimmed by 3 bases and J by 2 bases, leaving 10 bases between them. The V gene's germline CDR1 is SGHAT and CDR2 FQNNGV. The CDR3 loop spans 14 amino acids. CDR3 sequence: CASSLGGINYGYTF. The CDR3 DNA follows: TGTGCCAGCAGCTTGGGCGGGATCAACTATGGCTACACCTTC.

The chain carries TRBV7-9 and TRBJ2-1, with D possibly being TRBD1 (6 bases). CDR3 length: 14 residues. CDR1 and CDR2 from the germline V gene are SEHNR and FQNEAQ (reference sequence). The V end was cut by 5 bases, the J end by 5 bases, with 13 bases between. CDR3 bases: TGTGCCAGCAGCCTAGAGACAGGAAACAATGAGCAGTTCTTC. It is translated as CASSLETGNNEQFF.

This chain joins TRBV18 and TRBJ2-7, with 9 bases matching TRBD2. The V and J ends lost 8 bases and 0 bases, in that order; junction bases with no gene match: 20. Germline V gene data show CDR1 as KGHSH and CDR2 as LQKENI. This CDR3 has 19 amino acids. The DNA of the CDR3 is TGTGCCAGCGCCCCTGCGAGGGCTAGCGGGGTGGGGAGCTCCTACGAGCAGTACTTC. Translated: CASAPARASGVGSSYEQYF.

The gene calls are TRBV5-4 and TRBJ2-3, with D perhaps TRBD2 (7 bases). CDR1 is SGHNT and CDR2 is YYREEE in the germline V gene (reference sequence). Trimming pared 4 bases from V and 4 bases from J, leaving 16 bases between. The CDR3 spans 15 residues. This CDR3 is CASSKTGGPADTQYF. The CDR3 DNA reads TGTGCCAGCAGCAAAACGGGGGGCCCGGCAGATACGCAGTATTTT.

The CDR3 bases are TGTGCCAGCAGCTCCTTTGCGGGAGGGCCTAGAAATGAGCAGTTCTTC. Translated, it gives CASSSFAGGPRNEQFF. The chain carries TRBV7-2 and TRBJ2-1, with TRBD2 matching 9 bases. Germline V gives CDR1 SGHTA, CDR2 FQGNSA. The CDR3 contains 16 residues. Germline trimming cut 4 bases from V and 7 bases from J; bases unmatched to any gene: 11.

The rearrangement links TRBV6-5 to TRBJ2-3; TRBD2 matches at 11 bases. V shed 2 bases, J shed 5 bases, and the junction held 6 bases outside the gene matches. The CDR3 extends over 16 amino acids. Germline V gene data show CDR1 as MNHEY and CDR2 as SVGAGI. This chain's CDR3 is CASSYGLAGGIDTQYF. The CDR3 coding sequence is TGTGCCAGCAGTTACGGCCTAGCGGGGGGCATAGATACGCAGTATTTT.

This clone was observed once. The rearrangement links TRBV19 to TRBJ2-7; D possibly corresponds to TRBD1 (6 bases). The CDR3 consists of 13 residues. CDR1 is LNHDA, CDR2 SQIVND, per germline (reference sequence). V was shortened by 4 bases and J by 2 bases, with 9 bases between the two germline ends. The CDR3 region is CASSRGPAYEQYF. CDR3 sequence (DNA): TGTGCCAGTAGTAGGGGGCCGGCCTACGAGCAGTACTTC. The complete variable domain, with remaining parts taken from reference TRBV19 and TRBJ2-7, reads DGGITQSPKYLFRKEGQNVTLSCEQNLNHDAMYWYRQDPGQGLRLIYYSQIVNDFQKGDIAEGYSVSREKKESFPLTVTSAQKNPTAFYLCASSRGPAYEQYFGPGTRLTVT.

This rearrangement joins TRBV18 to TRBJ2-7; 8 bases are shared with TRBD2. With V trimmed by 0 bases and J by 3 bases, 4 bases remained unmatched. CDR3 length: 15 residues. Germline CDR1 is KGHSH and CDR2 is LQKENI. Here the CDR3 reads CASSPPGRGGYEQYF. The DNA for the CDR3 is TGTGCCAGCTCACCACCGGGCCGGGGGGGCTACGAGCAGTACTTC.

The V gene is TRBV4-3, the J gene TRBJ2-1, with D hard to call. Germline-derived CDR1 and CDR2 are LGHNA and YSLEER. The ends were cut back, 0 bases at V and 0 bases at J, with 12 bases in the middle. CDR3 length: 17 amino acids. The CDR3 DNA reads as TGCGCCAGCAGCCAAGATTTCGCCGTTAGCTCCTACAATGAGCAGTTCTTC. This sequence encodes CASSQDFAVSSYNEQFF.

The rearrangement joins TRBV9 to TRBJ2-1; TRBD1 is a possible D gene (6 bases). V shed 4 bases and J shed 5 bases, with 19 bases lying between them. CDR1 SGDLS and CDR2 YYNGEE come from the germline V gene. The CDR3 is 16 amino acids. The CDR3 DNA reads TGTGCCAGCAGCATCAACATGGGGGCAGACGACAATGAGCAGTTCTTC. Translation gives CASSINMGADDNEQFF.

CDR3 sequence: CASSQNLPAPRGYTF. For the CDR3, the DNA is TGCGCCAGCAGCCAAAATCTCCCAGCGCCTCGCGGCTACACCTTC. The rearrangement links TRBV4-1 to TRBJ1-2; D is unresolved. Trimming took off 2 bases at V and 8 bases at J, with 18 bases between the two ends. In germline, CDR1 is MGHRA, CDR2 YSYEKL. This CDR3 spans 15 amino acids.

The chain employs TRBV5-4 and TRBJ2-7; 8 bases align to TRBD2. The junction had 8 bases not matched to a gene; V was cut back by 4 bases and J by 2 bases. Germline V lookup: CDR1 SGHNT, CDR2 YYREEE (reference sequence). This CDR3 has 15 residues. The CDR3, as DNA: TGTGCCAGCAGCGCAGCGGGAGTCCCCCCCTACGAGCAGTACTTC. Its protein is CASSAAGVPPYEQYF.

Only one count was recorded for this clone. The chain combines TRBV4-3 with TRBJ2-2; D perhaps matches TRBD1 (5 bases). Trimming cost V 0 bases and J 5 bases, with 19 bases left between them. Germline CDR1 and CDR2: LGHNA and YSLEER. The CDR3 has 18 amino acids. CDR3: CASSQDVSVTGVTGELFF. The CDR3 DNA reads TGCGCCAGCAGCCAAGATGTATCTGTCACAGGCGTTACCGGGGAGCTGTTTTTT.

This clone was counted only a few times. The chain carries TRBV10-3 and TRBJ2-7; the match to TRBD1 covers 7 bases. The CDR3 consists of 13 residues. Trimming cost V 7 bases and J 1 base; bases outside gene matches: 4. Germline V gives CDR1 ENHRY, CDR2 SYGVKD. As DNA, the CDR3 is TGTGCCATCAAAGGGACAGATTCCTACGAGCAGTACTTC. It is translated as CAIKGTDSYEQYF.